A selection of T cell receptor beta chains follows, all from one sample in a study of HIV-infected patients and healthy controls. TCRdb redid the calling of the 5' RACE reads with MiXCR, one entry per CDR3 protein. The sample has thousands of distinct CDR3 sequences; about 9% are singletons. The sample in question was blood, obtained during antiretroviral therapy. The receptors shown here come from an adult with HIV infection. CDR3s include the opening cysteine and the closing phenylalanine or tryptophan. The D gene is left open where the match is weak. Where a row states a size, it is once, few, many or the class of an expanded clone; other rows omit it.

D	V	J	size	DNA	CDR3
TRBD1	TRBV6-2/TRBV6-3	TRBJ1-6	many	TGTGCCAGCAGAGACCGGGACAGGGTAACCTCACCCCTCCACTTT	CASRDRDRVTSPLHF
TRBD1	TRBV20-1	TRBJ1-6	many	TGCAGTGCGGTAGACAGGGGGCAGGTCAACACTCAGGCGGCTTGGAATTCACCCCTCCACTTT	CSAVDRGQVNTQAAWNSPLHF
.	TRBV28	TRBJ2-7	few	TGTGCCAGCAGCAAGAGCTCCTACGAGCAGTACTTC	CASSKSSYEQYF
.	TRBV12-3/TRBV12-4	TRBJ1-4	many	TGTGCCAGCAGTTTGTCCGGGACGGCTAATGAAAAACTGTTTTTT	CASSLSGTANEKLFF
TRBD1	TRBV5-1	TRBJ2-7	many	TGCGCCAGCAGTCCCCTGGGACAGGGGGCGGACGAGCAGTACTTC	CASSPLGQGADEQYF
.	TRBV5-1	TRBJ1-3	many	TGCGCCAGCAGTCCGTTCTCTGGAAACACCATATATTTT	CASSPFSGNTIYF
.	TRBV3-1	TRBJ2-1	medium-sized	TGTGCCAGCAGCCGGAGGAGCGACTACAATGAGCAGTTCTTC	CASSRRSDYNEQFF
TRBD1	TRBV6-1	TRBJ1-1	medium-sized	TGTGCCAGCAGTCCGGGACAGGGGGGCCTAGAAGCTTTCTTT	CASSPGQGGLEAFF
.	TRBV5-1	TRBJ2-3	medium-sized	TGCGCCAGCAGCTTGACGACCACCAGCACAGATACGCAGTATTTT	CASSLTTTSTDTQYF
TRBD1	TRBV19	TRBJ1-1	.	TGTGCCAGTAGACCGGGACAGCGCACTGAAGCTCTCTTT	CASRPGQRTEALF
TRBD1	TRBV5-1	TRBJ2-5	many	TGCGCCAGCAGCGGCGGGACAGGGGTCAGAGTGACCCAGTACTTC	CASSGGTGVRVTQYF
.	TRBV25-1	TRBJ1-5	few	TGTGCCAGCAGTGAAGGTGGGGGTGTGAATCAGCCCCAGCATTTT	CASSEGGGVNQPQHF
.	TRBV20-1	TRBJ1-1	many	TGCAGTGCACCGAAACAGACGAACACTGAAGCTTTCTTT	CSAPKQTNTEAFF
.	TRBV5-6	TRBJ1-2	many	TGTGTCAGCAGCTACGGGGACGGGACGGAGATCTATGGCTACACCTTC	CVSSYGDGTEIYGYTF
.	TRBV25-1	TRBJ2-4	many	TGTGCCAGCAGTGAATCCGTAGCCAAAAACATTCAGTACTTC	CASSESVAKNIQYF
.	TRBV6-1	TRBJ1-5	many	TGTGCCAGCAGTGAGGCAGGGCTTCAGCCCCAGCATTTT	CASSEAGLQPQHF
.	TRBV5-1	TRBJ2-3	few	TGCGCCAGCAGCTTGGACCTTCCCACAGATACGCAGTATTTT	CASSLDLPTDTQYF
.	TRBV9	TRBJ2-3	few	TGTGCCAGCAGCCCCGGCGACAGAAGCACAGATACGCAGTATTTT	CASSPGDRSTDTQYF
.	TRBV5-4	TRBJ2-6	many	TGTGCCAGCAGCTTGGTCCCCCTCGGGGCCAACGTCCTGACTTTC	CASSLVPLGANVLTF
.	TRBV20-1	TRBJ1-5	many	TGCAGTGCTAGAGGTCTAGGGCAGCCGATCAATCAGCCCCAGCATTTT	CSARGLGQPINQPQHF
.	TRBV6-1	TRBJ1-1	many	TGTGCCAGCAGACCCGATTACAGGAACACTGAAGCTTTCTTT	CASRPDYRNTEAFF
.	TRBV27	TRBJ1-1	once	TGTGCCAGCAGAGGAGGGGACACTGAAGCTTTCTTT	CASRGGDTEAFF
.	TRBV9	TRBJ2-5	few	TGTGCCAGCAGCGTAGTCGGGGCCGGTGAGACCCAGTACTTC	CASSVVGAGETQYF
TRBD1	TRBV5-1	TRBJ2-3	.	TGCGCCAGCAGGCAGACAGGGTCTAGCACAGATACGCAGTATTTT	CASRQTGSSTDTQYF
TRBD1	TRBV20-1	TRBJ1-1	.	TGCAGTGCTAGGTGGGACAGGGGAAAGGAAGCTTTCTTT	CSARWDRGKEAFF
.	TRBV5-4	TRBJ2-3	many	TGTGCCAGCAGTAACAGGGGCACAGATACGCAGTATTTT	CASSNRGTDTQYF
TRBD2	TRBV24-1	TRBJ2-3	many	TGTGCCACCAGGGGACTAGCGGGAGCAGCAGATACGCAGTATTTT	CATRGLAGAADTQYF
TRBD1	TRBV6-5	TRBJ1-4	many	TGTGCCAGCAGGGACAGGGTACGGAATGAAAAACTGTTTTTT	CASRDRVRNEKLFF
.	TRBV30	TRBJ1-3	many	TGTGCCTGGAGTGTACGGGGCGGATCCTCTGGAAACACCATATATTTT	CAWSVRGGSSGNTIYF
TRBD1	TRBV5-6	TRBJ1-2	many	TGTGCCAGCAGCTTGCCCACCGGGACAGCCATTAACTATGGCTACACCTTC	CASSLPTGTAINYGYTF
.	TRBV4-1	TRBJ2-2	medium-sized	TGCGCCAGCAGCCAAGACGGGGGCGCGAACACCGGGGAGCTGTTTTTT	CASSQDGGANTGELFF
.	TRBV6-1	TRBJ2-2	many	TGTGCCAGCGAACCGAGGGTTAAGGCGAACACCGGGGAGCTGTTTTTT	CASEPRVKANTGELFF
TRBD1	TRBV27	TRBJ1-5	few	TGTGCCAGCAGTACGACAGGGCTGGATCAGCCCCAGCATTTT	CASSTTGLDQPQHF
.	TRBV3-1	TRBJ1-1	medium-sized	TGTGCCAGCAGTCGCGGGACGGGCAACACTGAAGCTTTCTTT	CASSRGTGNTEAFF
.	TRBV20-1	TRBJ1-2	many	TGCAGTGCTAGAGATACAAAACAGGGATCATGGCACTATGGCTACACCTTC	CSARDTKQGSWHYGYTF
.	TRBV12-3/TRBV12-4	TRBJ2-5	medium-sized	TGTGCCAGCAGTTTAGGGGAGACCCAGTACTTC	CASSLGETQYF
TRBD1	TRBV28	TRBJ1-3	many	TGTGCCAGCAGCCCGACAGGGCTAGGAAACACCATATATTTT	CASSPTGLGNTIYF
.	TRBV5-4	TRBJ2-4	many	TGTGCCAGCAGCCGTTGGGGCGGCATTCAGTACTTC	CASSRWGGIQYF
.	TRBV6-5	TRBJ2-1	.	TGTGCCAGCAGTCAGCCAGGGGATGAGCAGTTCTTC	CASSQPGDEQFF
TRBD1	TRBV20-1	TRBJ2-5	.	TGCAGTGCTGTCCGACAGGGCACCAAAGAGACCCAGTACTTC	CSAVRQGTKETQYF
TRBD2	TRBV6-5	TRBJ2-3	medium-sized	TGTGCCAGCAGTTCAGCGGGGGGGCGTCAAGATACGCAGTATTTT	CASSSAGGRQDTQYF